Listed here is a single T cell receptor beta chain. TCRdb keeps only in-frame clones here, not all; method: immunoSEQ multiplex PCR. This sample has over 400,000 clones, with around nine tenths found just once. Germline CDR1 and CDR2: MNHNY and SVGAGI (reference sequence). The CDR3 covers 13 residues. V lost 5 bases and J lost 6; bases outside the gene matches: 4. Those enrolled, adults aged roughly 18 to 95 years, came from about two dozen US areas. Recovered participants had two consecutive negative NP/OP PCR tests, healthcare professional clearance, or symptom resolution. The sample comes from a study of blood T cell repertoires in COVID-19.

The sample taken for sequencing was PBMCs or T cells enriched from blood (not recorded which). V is TRBV6-6 and J is TRBJ1-5, with 7 positions matching TRBD1. The clonotype comes from a woman aged 60-75 years who had recovered from COVID-19. The CDR3 spells CASSRQGGQPQHF. In DNA form, the CDR3 reads TGTGCCAGCAGTCGACAGGGAGGTCAGCCCCAGCATTTT.